This T cell receptor (beta chain) is from a study of shared clonotypes between healthy human individuals. Overall study: The study enrolled a couple of women and three men aged 18 to 49.

TCRdb keeps only in-frame clones here, not all; method: immunoSEQ multiplex PCR. The sample shows hundreds of thousands of clones, roughly 70% of them seen only once. The CDR3 is 15 residues long. V dropped 5 bases and J dropped 2 bases, with 15 bases sitting between them. Per germline, CDR1 MNHNY and CDR2 SVGAGI (reference sequence). To note about this clone: Antigen: not known.

Study-wide results and caveats: With a handful of donors compared, about 5% of naive CD4 clonotypes were shared. Researchers sampled only blood; tissue repertoires likely differ.

The V and J genes are TRBV6-6 and TRBJ1-2; no reliable D call. The source is a woman in her thirties in good health. The sample comprised memory CD4+ T cells sorted from blood. The subset denotes: CD45RA-negative fraction. The CDR3 nucleotides are TGTGCCAGCAGTATTGAGGCACAGCGGAACTATGGCTACACCTTC. The encoded protein is CASSIEAQRNYGYTF.